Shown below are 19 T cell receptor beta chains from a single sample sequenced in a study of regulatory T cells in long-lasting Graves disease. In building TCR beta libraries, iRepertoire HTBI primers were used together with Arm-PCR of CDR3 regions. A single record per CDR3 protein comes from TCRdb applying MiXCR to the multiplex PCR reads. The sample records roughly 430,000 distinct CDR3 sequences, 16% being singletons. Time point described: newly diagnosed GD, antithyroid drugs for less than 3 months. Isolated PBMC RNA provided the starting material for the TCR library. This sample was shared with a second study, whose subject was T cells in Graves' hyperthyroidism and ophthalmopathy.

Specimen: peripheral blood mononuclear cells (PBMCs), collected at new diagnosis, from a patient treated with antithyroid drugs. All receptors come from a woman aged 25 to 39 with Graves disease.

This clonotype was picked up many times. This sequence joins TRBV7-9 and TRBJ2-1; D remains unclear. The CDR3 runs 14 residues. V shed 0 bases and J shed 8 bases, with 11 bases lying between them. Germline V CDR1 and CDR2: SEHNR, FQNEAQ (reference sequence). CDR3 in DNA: TGTGCCAGCAGCTTAGCCTCCAGTAGCCATGAGCAGTTCTTC. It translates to CASSLASSSHEQFF.

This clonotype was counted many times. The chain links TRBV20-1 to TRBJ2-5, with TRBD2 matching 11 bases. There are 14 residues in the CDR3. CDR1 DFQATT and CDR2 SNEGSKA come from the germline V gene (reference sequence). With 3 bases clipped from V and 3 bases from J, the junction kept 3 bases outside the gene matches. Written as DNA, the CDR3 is TGCAGTGCTAGGTTAGCGGGAGGGAAAGAGACCCAGTACTTC. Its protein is CSARLAGGKETQYF.

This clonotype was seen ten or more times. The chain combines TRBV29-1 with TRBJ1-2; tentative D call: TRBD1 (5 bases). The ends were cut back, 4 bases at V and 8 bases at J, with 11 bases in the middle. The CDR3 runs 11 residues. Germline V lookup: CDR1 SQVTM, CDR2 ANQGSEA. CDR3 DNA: TGCAGCGTTGGGGACGACTGGGGCTACACCTTC. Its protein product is CSVGDDWGYTF.

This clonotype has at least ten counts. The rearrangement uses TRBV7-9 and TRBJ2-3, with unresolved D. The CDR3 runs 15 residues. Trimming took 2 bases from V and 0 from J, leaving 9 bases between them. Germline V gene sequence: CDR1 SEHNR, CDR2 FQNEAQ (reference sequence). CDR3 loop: CASSLFHASTDTQYF. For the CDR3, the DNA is TGTGCCAGCAGCTTATTCCATGCGAGCACAGATACGCAGTATTTT.

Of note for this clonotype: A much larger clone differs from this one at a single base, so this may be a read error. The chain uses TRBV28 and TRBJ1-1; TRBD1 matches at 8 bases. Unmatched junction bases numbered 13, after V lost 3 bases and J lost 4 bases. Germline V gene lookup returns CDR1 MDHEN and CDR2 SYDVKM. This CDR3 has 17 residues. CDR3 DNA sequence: TGTGCCAGCAGTTTCCCGCAGGGGGCAAAAGCGGCCACTGAAGCTTTCTTT. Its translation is CASSFPQGAKAATEAFF.

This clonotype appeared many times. CDR3 DNA sequence: TGTGCCAGCAGTTTACTGGGATGGAACACTGAAGCTTTCTTT. This encodes CASSLLGWNTEAFF. V gene TRBV12-3 or TRBV12-4 combines with J gene TRBJ1-1, with D hard to call. The CDR3 has 14 residues. The germline V and J ends were trimmed by 2 bases and 1 base, with 8 bases remaining between them.

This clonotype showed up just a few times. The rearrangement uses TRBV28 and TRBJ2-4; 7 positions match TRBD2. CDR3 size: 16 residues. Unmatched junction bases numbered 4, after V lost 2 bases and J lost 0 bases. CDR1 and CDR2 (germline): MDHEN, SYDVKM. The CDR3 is CASSLQRGLAKNIQYF. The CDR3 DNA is TGTGCCAGCAGTTTACAGCGGGGTCTAGCCAAAAACATTCAGTACTTC.

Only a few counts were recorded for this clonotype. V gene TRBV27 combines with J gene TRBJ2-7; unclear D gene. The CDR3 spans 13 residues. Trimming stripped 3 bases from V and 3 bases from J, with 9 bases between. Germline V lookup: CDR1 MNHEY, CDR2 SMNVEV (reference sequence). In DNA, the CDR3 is TGTGCCAGCAGTTTGTCGGCTAACTACGAGCAGTACTTC. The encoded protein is CASSLSANYEQYF.

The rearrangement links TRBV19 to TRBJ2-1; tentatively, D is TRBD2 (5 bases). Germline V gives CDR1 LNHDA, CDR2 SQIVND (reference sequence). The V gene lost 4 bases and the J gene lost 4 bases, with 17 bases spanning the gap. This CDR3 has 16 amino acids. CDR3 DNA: TGTGCCAGTAGTACCGGCAACCCGGGGATGTACAATGAGCAGTTCTTC. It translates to CASSTGNPGMYNEQFF.

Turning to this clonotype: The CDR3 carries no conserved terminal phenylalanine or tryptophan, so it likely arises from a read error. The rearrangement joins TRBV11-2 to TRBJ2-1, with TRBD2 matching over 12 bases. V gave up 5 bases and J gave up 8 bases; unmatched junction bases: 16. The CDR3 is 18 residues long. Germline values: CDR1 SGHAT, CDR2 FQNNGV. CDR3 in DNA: TGTGCCAGCAGCACTGGACTAGCGGGGCCCACCATCATCTATGAGCAGTTCTCC. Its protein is CASSTGLAGPTIIYEQFS.

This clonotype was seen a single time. The DNA for the CDR3 is TGCAGCGTTGAAGGACGGCCAGGGGCCCGGACCGGGGAGCTGTTTTTT. Protein product: CSVEGRPGARTGELFF. V gene TRBV29-1 combines with J gene TRBJ2-2; D might be TRBD1 (6 bases). Germline V gene data show CDR1 as SQVTM and CDR2 as ANQGSEA. This CDR3 comprises 16 residues. V lost 1 base to trimming and J lost 5 bases, with 17 bases between them.

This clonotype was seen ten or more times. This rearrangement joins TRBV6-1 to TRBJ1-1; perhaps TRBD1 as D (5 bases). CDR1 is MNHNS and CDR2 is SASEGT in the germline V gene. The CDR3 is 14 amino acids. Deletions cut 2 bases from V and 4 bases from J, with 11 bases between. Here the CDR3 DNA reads TGTGCCAGCAGTGAAAAGGGGTTCGGCACTGAAGCTTTCTTT. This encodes CASSEKGFGTEAFF.

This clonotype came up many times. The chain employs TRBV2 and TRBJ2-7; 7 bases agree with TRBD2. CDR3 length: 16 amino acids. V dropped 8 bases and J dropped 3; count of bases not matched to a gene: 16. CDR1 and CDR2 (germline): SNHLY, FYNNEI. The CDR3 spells CASQDPTRLADYEQYF. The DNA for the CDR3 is TGTGCCAGCCAGGACCCGACTCGACTAGCTGACTACGAGCAGTACTTC. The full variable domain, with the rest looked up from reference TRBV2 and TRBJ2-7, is EPEVTQTPSHQVTQMGQEVILRCVPISNHLYFYWYRQILGQKVEFLVSFYNNEISEKSEIFDDQFSVERPDGSNFTLKIRSTKLEDSAMYFCASQDPTRLADYEQYFGPGTRLTVT.

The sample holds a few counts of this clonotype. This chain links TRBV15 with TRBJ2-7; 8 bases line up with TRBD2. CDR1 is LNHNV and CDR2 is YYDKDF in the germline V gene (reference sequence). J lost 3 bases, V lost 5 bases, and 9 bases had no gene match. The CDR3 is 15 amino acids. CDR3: CATSRSAGALYEQYF. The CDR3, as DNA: TGTGCCACCAGCCGATCAGCGGGAGCCCTCTACGAGCAGTACTTC.

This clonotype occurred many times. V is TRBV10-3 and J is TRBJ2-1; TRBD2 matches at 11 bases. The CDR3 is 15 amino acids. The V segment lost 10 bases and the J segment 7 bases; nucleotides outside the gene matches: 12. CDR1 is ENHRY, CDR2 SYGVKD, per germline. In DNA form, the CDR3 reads TGTGCCACCTATGTGAGACTAGCGGGAAAGAATGAGCAGTTCTTC. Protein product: CATYVRLAGKNEQFF.

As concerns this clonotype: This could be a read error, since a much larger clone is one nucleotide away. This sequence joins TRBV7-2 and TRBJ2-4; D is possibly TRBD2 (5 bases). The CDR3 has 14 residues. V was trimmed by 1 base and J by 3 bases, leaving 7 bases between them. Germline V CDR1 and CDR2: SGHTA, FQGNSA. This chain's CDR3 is CASSLGRDKNIQYF. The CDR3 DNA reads TGTGCCAGCAGCTTAGGACGGGACAAAAACATTCAGTACTTC.

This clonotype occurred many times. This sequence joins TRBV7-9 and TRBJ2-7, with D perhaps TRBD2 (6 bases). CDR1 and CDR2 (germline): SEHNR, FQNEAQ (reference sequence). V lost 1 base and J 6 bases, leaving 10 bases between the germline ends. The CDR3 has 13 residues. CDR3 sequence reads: CASSLDQEGEQYF. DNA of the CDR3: TGTGCCAGCAGCTTAGACCAGGAGGGCGAGCAGTACTTC.

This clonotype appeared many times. The CDR3, as DNA: TGTGCCAGCAGCTTATATAACACCTTCACAGATACGCAGTATTTT. Translation: CASSLYNTFTDTQYF. The chain combines TRBV11-2 with TRBJ2-3; D is ambiguous. Germline CDR1 SGHAT, CDR2 FQNNGV. This CDR3 spans 15 amino acids. V was shortened by 2 bases and J by 2 bases, with 11 bases between the two germline ends.

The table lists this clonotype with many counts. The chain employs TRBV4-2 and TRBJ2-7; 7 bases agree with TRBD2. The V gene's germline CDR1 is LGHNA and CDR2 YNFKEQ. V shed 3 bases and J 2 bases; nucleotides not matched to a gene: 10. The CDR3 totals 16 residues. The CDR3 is CASSQSPAGTTYEQYF. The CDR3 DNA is TGTGCCAGCAGCCAGAGTCCAGCGGGGACGACCTACGAGCAGTACTTC.